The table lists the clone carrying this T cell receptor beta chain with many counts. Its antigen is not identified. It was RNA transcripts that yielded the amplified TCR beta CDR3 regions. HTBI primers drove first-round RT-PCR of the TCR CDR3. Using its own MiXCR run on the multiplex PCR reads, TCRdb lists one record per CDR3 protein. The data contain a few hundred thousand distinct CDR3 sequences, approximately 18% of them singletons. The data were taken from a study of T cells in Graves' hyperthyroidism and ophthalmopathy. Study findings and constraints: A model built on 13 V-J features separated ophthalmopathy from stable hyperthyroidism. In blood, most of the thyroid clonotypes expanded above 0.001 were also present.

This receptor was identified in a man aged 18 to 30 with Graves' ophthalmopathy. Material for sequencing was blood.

The CDR3 spells CASSIRGLAQETQYF. The DNA of the CDR3 is TGTGCCAGCAGTATCCGGGGACTAGCCCAAGAGACCCAGTACTTC. The V gene is TRBV12-3 or TRBV12-4, the J gene TRBJ2-5; 9 nucleotides match TRBD2. The CDR3 is 15 residues long. V shed 5 bases and J 1 base; nucleotides not matched to a gene: 5.